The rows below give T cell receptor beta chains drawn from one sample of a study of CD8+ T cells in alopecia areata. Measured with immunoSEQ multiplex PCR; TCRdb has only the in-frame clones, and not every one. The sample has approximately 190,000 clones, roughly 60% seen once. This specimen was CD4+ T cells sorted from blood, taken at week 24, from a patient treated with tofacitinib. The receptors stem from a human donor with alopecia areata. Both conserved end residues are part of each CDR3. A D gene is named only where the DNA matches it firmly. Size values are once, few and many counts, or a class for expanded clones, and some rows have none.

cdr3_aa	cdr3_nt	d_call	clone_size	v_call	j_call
CASSSSGVSNQPQHF	TGTGCCAGCAGCTCCTCGGGGGTCTCAAATCAGCCCCAGCATTTT	-	-	TRBV7-9	TRBJ1-5
CASSRTGAQETQYF	TGTGCCAGCAGTCGTACAGGGGCTCAAGAGACCCAGTACTTC	TRBD1	-	TRBV5-4	TRBJ2-5
CASSLVGGQNEQYF	TGTGCCAGCAGCCTGGTGGGAGGACAGAACGAGCAGTACTTC	-	-	TRBV5-4	TRBJ2-7
CSALPAREGYEKLFF	TGCAGCGCCTTACCCGCCAGGGAGGGCTATGAAAAACTGTTTTTT	-	-	TRBV29-1	TRBJ1-4
CASKTAERHEQYF	TGTGCCAGCAAAACGGCCGAACGGCACGAGCAGTACTTC	-	-	TRBV27	TRBJ2-7
CASSVSGQGGNQYF	TGTGCCAGCAGCGTTAGTGGACAGGGGGGTAACCAGTACTTC	TRBD1	-	TRBV7-2	TRBJ2-5
CASSPTGFEQYF	TGTGCCAGCTCACCGACAGGGTTCGAGCAGTACTTC	TRBD1	-	TRBV18	TRBJ2-7
CASSPGGRFSGNTIYF	TGTGCCAGCAGTCCGGGGGGTCGCTTCTCTGGAAACACCATATATTTT	-	-	TRBV27	TRBJ1-3
CAGGQGAYETQYF	TGTGCCGGGGGACAGGGGGCTTACGAGACCCAGTACTTC	TRBD1	-	TRBV30	TRBJ2-5
CASSPWGNTEAFF	TGTGCCAGCAGCCCGTGGGGGAACACTGAAGCTTTCTTT	-	-	TRBV9	TRBJ1-1
CSAWGSKEQYF	TGCAGTGCTTGGGGGTCTAAGGAGCAGTACTTC	-	-	TRBV20-1	TRBJ2-7
CASSPSVEETQYF	TGTGCCAGCTCACCCTCGGTCGAAGAGACCCAGTACTTC	-	-	TRBV18	TRBJ2-5
CATTLGKEGDEQYF	TGTGCCACCACCCTCGGCAAAGAAGGTGACGAGCAGTACTTC	-	-	TRBV6-8	TRBJ2-7
CASSRRDRVTGELFF	TGTGCCAGCAGCCGCCGGGACAGGGTCACCGGGGAGCTGTTTTTT	TRBD1	-	TRBV5-6	TRBJ2-2
CAWSVVVADTQYF	TGTGCCTGGAGTGTTGTAGTCGCAGATACGCAGTATTTT	-	-	TRBV30	TRBJ2-3
CASSRGHRYEQYF	TGTGCCAGCAGCCGAGGACACCGGTACGAGCAGTACTTC	-	-	TRBV14	TRBJ2-7
CASSLADGQGYRVTF	TGTGCCAGCAGCTTAGCTGATGGGCAGGGCTACAGGGTCACCTTC	-	few	TRBV6-5	TRBJ1-2
CASSRRTVYANTGELFF	TGTGCCAGCTCACGACGGACAGTCTACGCGAACACCGGGGAGCTGTTTTTT	-	-	TRBV18	TRBJ2-2
CASSQVRRDEQYF	TGCGCCAGCAGTCAGGTTCGGAGAGACGAGCAGTACTTC	-	few	TRBV23-1	TRBJ2-7
CASSTYNEQFF	TGTGCCAGCAGTACCTACAATGAGCAGTTCTTC	-	-	TRBV2	TRBJ2-1
CASSLVPRDQPQHF	TGTGCCAGCAGCTTAGTGCCCCGTGATCAGCCCCAGCATTTT	-	-	TRBV7-2	TRBJ1-5
CATAPGTGTYEQYF	TGCGCCACCGCACCCGGGACAGGTACCTACGAGCAGTACTTC	TRBD1	-	TRBV5-1	TRBJ2-7
CAWSVGDTGELFF	TGTGCCTGGAGTGTCGGGGATACCGGGGAGCTGTTTTTT	-	few	TRBV30	TRBJ2-2
CASTAEQGKETQYF	TGTGCCAGCACCGCCGAACAGGGGAAGGAGACCCAGTACTTC	TRBD1	-	TRBV4-2	TRBJ2-5
CSVGRSGPGSPLHF	TGCAGCGTTGGTAGATCAGGGCCAGGTTCACCCCTCCACTTT	-	-	TRBV29-1	TRBJ1-6
CASSELRQGGATDTQYF	TGTGCCAGCAGTGAACTCCGCCAGGGGGGGGCCACAGATACGCAGTATTTT	-	-	TRBV25-1	TRBJ2-3
CATSRDISSGRAREQFF	TGTGCCACCAGCAGAGATATCTCCAGCGGGAGGGCCAGGGAGCAGTTCTTC	TRBD2	few	TRBV15	TRBJ2-1
CAWSWAGQEQYF	TGTGCCTGGAGTTGGGCAGGACAGGAGCAGTACTTC	-	few	TRBV30	TRBJ2-7
CASSLGTSGAYEQYF	TGTGCCAGCAGCCTGGGGACTAGCGGAGCCTACGAGCAGTACTTC	TRBD2	-	TRBV14	TRBJ2-7
CASSLRETQYF	TGCGCCAGCAGCCTTCGGGAGACCCAGTACTTC	-	once	TRBV5-1	TRBJ2-5
CASSERGREQYF	TGTGCCAGCAGTGAAAGGGGGCGGGAGCAGTACTTC	TRBD1	-	TRBV25-1	TRBJ2-7
CASSVVPGGIQYF	TGTGCCAGCAGCGTAGTCCCAGGGGGCATTCAGTACTTC	TRBD1	-	TRBV9	TRBJ2-4
CSVSYHGRQLGTEAFF	TGCAGCGTTTCCTACCACGGACGGCAGTTGGGCACTGAAGCTTTCTTT	-	-	TRBV29-1	TRBJ1-1
CASSIRQGRGESPLHF	TGTGCCAGTAGCATAAGACAGGGAAGAGGAGAATCACCCCTCCACTTT	TRBD1	few	TRBV19	TRBJ1-6
CSVEARESTDTQYF	TGCAGCGTTGAGGCCAGGGAAAGCACAGATACGCAGTATTTT	-	-	TRBV29-1	TRBJ2-3
CASSSLPTGSISYEQYF	TGTGCCAGCAGCTCCCTACCCACAGGGAGTATTTCCTACGAGCAGTACTTC	-	many	TRBV7-2	TRBJ2-7
CASSPTGSGATDTQYF	TGTGCCAGCAGCCCCACGGGTAGCGGAGCCACAGATACGCAGTATTTT	-	-	TRBV7-3	TRBJ2-3
CASSFGGGIYGYTF	TGCGCCAGCAGCTTCGGCGGGGGGATATATGGCTACACCTTC	-	once	TRBV5-1	TRBJ1-2
CAWRSPWGVAFF	TGTGCCTGGAGGTCACCATGGGGGGTTGCTTTCTTT	-	-	TRBV30	TRBJ1-1
CATSRDPGQGSYEQYF	TGTGCCACCAGCAGAGATCCAGGACAGGGGAGCTACGAGCAGTACTTC	TRBD1	-	TRBV15	TRBJ2-7
CASSSTGGSNQPQHF	TGTGCCAGCAGCTCGACAGGGGGAAGCAATCAGCCCCAGCATTTT	TRBD1	-	TRBV9	TRBJ1-5
CASSRPGMGTEAFF	TGTGCCAGCAGCCGCCCCGGGATGGGTACTGAAGCTTTCTTT	-	-	TRBV6-5	TRBJ1-1
CASSPSKNEKLFF	TGTGCCAGCTCACCCTCGAAGAATGAAAAACTGTTTTTT	-	-	TRBV18	TRBJ1-4
CASSSDPSSYNSPLHF	TGTGCCAGCAGCTCCGATCCAAGCTCCTATAATTCACCCCTCCACTTT	-	-	TRBV11-2	TRBJ1-6
CASNEERGYNEQFF	TGTGCCAGCAATGAGGAGAGAGGCTACAATGAGCAGTTCTTC	-	few	TRBV2	TRBJ2-1